What follows describes a single TCR beta chain. This entry belongs to a study of OX40 agonist ivuxolimab in advanced cancers. TCRdb's table, derived via immunoSEQ multiplex PCR, lists solely in-frame clones and lacks some. This table holds approximately 130,000 clones, approximately 90% found once. Between the trimmed V and J ends, which lost 4 bases and 5 bases, there was a span of 11 bases. The CDR3 loop spans 13 amino acids. In germline, CDR1 is SGHTA, CDR2 FQGNSA. V gene TRBV7-2 combines with J gene TRBJ1-2, with D perhaps matching TRBD1 (5 bases). Sample: CD4+ or CD8+ T cells sorted from blood, taken in a trial of the OX40 agonist ivuxolimab. This TCR was sampled from an adult with an advanced solid tumor such as melanoma, head and neck, liver or kidney cancer. CDR3 in DNA: TGTGCCAGCAGCTGGCCGGGGGAGTATGGCTACACCTTC. Its translation is CASSWPGEYGYTF. Supplemented by reference TRBV7-2 and TRBJ1-2, the full variable domain reads GAGVSQSPSNKVTEKGKDVELRCDPISGHTALYWYRQSLGQGLEFLIYFQGNSAPDKSGLPSDRFSAERTGGSVSTLTIQRTQQEDSAVYLCASSWPGEYGYTFGSGTRLTVV.